One and the same sample provided the 19 T cell receptor beta chains below, sequenced in a study of blood T cell repertoires in COVID-19. The repertoire was sequenced with immunoSEQ multiplex PCR; TCRdb's copy has only in-frame clones and lacks some. The sample consists of hundreds of thousands of clones, more than 80% of them appearing once. Sequenced sample: peripheral blood. The receptors were gathered from a woman in her 30s with active or convalescent COVID-19.

This clone was recorded only once. The rearrangement joins TRBV5-6 to TRBJ1-1; D ambiguous. This CDR3 contains 13 residues. The V end was cut by 0 bases, the J end by 7 bases, with 10 bases between. Germline values: CDR1 SGHDT, CDR2 YYEEEE. CDR3 DNA sequence: TGTGCCAGCAGCTTGGGCAGTCGGGGTGAAGCTTTCTTT. It yields the protein CASSLGSRGEAFF.

This clone appeared a single time. The chain employs TRBV9 and TRBJ2-5, with D perhaps TRBD2 (6 bases). Trimming left V 0 bases short and J 5 bases short, with 14 bases between. Per the germline V gene, CDR1 is SGDLS and CDR2 is YYNGEE. The CDR3 sequence is 15 residues long. The DNA of the CDR3 is TGTGCCAGCAGCGTAGAGTCGGGAGTTGTGGAGACCCAGTACTTC. Translation gives CASSVESGVVETQYF.

This clone has just a few counts. The V gene is TRBV6-4, the J gene TRBJ2-1, with TRBD2 matching over 10 bases. CDR1 MRHNA and CDR2 SNTAGT come from the germline V gene. The CDR3 length is 14 residues. J lost 8 bases, V lost 6 bases, and 7 bases had no gene match. The CDR3 nucleotides are TGTGCCAGCAGAAATAGCGGGGGGAGTGATGAGCAGTTCTTC. The encoded protein is CASRNSGGSDEQFF.

On this clone: Other DNA sequences from this sample encode an identical CDR3 as well. The chain links TRBV18 to TRBJ1-1, with TRBD1 matching 7 bases. The germline gives CDR1 KGHSH, CDR2 LQKENI. The CDR3 totals 13 residues. Trimming at V came to 6 bases and at J to 0 bases, leaving 1 base not matched to a gene. CDR3: CASSGQMNTEAFF. The CDR3 DNA is TGTGCCAGCTCGGGACAGATGAACACTGAAGCTTTCTTT. Full variable domain (rest looked up from reference TRBV18 and TRBJ1-1): NAGVMQNPRHLVRRRGQEARLRCSPMKGHSHVYWYRQLPEEGLKFMVYLQKENIIDESGMPKERFSAEFPKEGPSILRIQQVVRGDSAAYFCASSGQMNTEAFFGQGTRLTVV.

CDR3 DNA sequence: TGTGCCAGCAGTACCCAGGGGGTCGGCTACACCTTC. The encoded protein is CASSTQGVGYTF. This chain connects TRBV5-6 to TRBJ1-2, with 7 nucleotides matching TRBD1. CDR1 is SGHDT, CDR2 YYEEEE, per germline. V lost 5 bases, J lost 8 bases, and 6 bases stayed unmatched. CDR3 length equals 12 residues.

This rearrangement joins TRBV3-1 (or the pseudogene TRBV3-2) to TRBJ2-4; TRBD2 matches at 10 bases. Germline V CDR1 and CDR2: LGHDT, YNNKEL (reference sequence). This CDR3 has 17 residues. Germline trimming cut 1 base from V and 1 base from J; bases unmatched to any gene: 4. CDR3 amino acids: CASSQGTSGLAKNIQYF. The CDR3 DNA reads as TGTGCCAGCAGCCAAGGGACTAGCGGATTGGCCAAAAACATTCAGTACTTC.

The V call is TRBV14, the J call TRBJ1-1; D remains ambiguous. Germline V gives CDR1 SGHDN, CDR2 FVKESK. CDR3 length: 17 amino acids. The V and J ends lost 0 bases and 0 bases respectively, with 14 bases between them. The chain's CDR3 is CASSQDPKIALNTEAFF. As DNA, the CDR3 is TGTGCCAGCAGCCAAGATCCAAAGATAGCTTTGAACACTGAAGCTTTCTTT.

The rearrangement uses TRBV12-5 and TRBJ1-5, with D possibly TRBD1 on 5 matching bases. Trimming removed 1 base from V and 5 bases from J, with 9 bases in between. This CDR3 has 14 residues. From germline, CDR1 is LGHNT and CDR2 FRNRAP. CDR3 region: CASGLASGYQPQHF. CDR3 bases: TGTGCTAGTGGTTTGGCCTCAGGGTATCAGCCCCAGCATTTT.

This sequence joins TRBV5-1 and TRBJ2-2, with unresolved D. The CDR3 sequence is 15 residues long. CDR1 and CDR2 (germline): SGHRS, YFSETQ. Trimming shortened V by 6 bases and J by 1 base, and 13 bases separated the two germline ends. In DNA form, the CDR3 reads TGCGCCAGCACTATCGCGGAAAAGAACACCGGGGAGCTGTTTTTT. Amino acid sequence: CASTIAEKNTGELFF.

The V gene is TRBV21-1, the J gene TRBJ1-3. TRBV21-1 corresponds to a pseudogene. There are 16 residues in the CDR3. CDR3 sequence (DNA): TGTGCCAGCAGCACTCCCCCGGGAGTTTCTGGAAACACCATATATTTT. Its protein product is CASSTPPGVSGNTIYF.

V usage is TRBV5-6 and J usage is TRBJ1-2; D possibly corresponds to TRBD1 (5 bases). Germline V gene sequence: CDR1 SGHDT, CDR2 YYEEEE. Trimming took 2 bases from V and 7 from J, leaving 21 bases between them. The length of the CDR3 is 16 residues. CDR3 in amino acids: CASSFGFGGTHLGYTF. CDR3 nucleotides: TGTGCCAGCAGCTTTGGTTTCGGAGGGACCCACCTTGGCTACACCTTC.

This rearrangement joins TRBV4-1 to TRBJ2-2; a weak D match, TRBD1 (6 bases). Looked up from germline, CDR1 is MGHRA and CDR2 is YSYEKL. This CDR3 is built from 17 residues. The V and J ends lost 2 bases and 4 bases respectively, with 17 bases between them. The CDR3 sequence is CASSQNTWDTFTGELFF. In DNA, the CDR3 is TGCGCCAGCAGCCAAAACACGTGGGACACCTTCACCGGGGAGCTGTTTTTT.

The chain carries TRBV10-3 and TRBJ2-3; 7 bases fit TRBD1. The CDR3 covers 13 residues. The germline V gene has CDR1 ENHRY and CDR2 SYGVKD. J lost 2 bases, V lost 9 bases, and 5 bases had no gene match. The CDR3: CAIADRVTDTQYF. The CDR3 nucleotides read TGTGCCATTGCAGACAGGGTCACAGATACGCAGTATTTT.

The chain combines TRBV27 with TRBJ1-6; weak D call: TRBD1 (6 bases). Germline CDR1 reads MNHEY; CDR2 reads SMNVEV (reference sequence). V was pared by 6 bases and J by 14 bases, with 14 bases between. The CDR3 spans 12 residues. CDR3 sequence (DNA): TGTGCCAGCAGGAACAGGGCCGGCGCCCTCCACTTT. This translates into CASRNRAGALHF.

This chain connects TRBV14 to TRBJ2-2, with D maybe TRBD2 (6 bases). From germline, CDR1 is SGHDN and CDR2 FVKESK. This CDR3 contains 15 residues. Trimming left V 2 bases short and J 7 bases short, with 14 bases between. CDR3 bases: TGTGCCAGCAGCCAAAGGATGCGGGGCAGCGGGGAGCTGTTTTTT. It translates to CASSQRMRGSGELFF.

The genes are TRBV10-2 and TRBJ2-5, with D maybe TRBD1 (6 bases). The V end lost 4 bases, the J end lost 3 bases, and 12 bases lay between the germline ends. The length of the CDR3 is 14 residues. Germline loops: CDR1 WSHSY, CDR2 SAAADI. CDR3: CASSASGQKETQYF. CDR3 nucleotides: TGCGCCAGCAGTGCGTCGGGACAAAAAGAGACCCAGTACTTC.

In its sample, this clone was seen once. This chain uses TRBV27 with TRBJ1-2, with a tentative D call TRBD1 (5 bases). Per germline, CDR1 MNHEY and CDR2 SMNVEV (reference sequence). CDR3 length equals 17 residues. The V and J ends lost 0 bases and 6 bases respectively, with 20 bases between them. DNA for the CDR3: TGTGCCAGCAGTTTATCCTTTTTGGAGGGGTTAAAAGATGGCTACACCTTC. Protein: CASSLSFLEGLKDGYTF.

This chain's CDR3 is CASSDSPVETQYF. CDR3 DNA: TGTGCCAGCAGTGATTCCCCCGTGGAGACCCAGTACTTC. The genes are TRBV25-1 and TRBJ2-5; the D is unclear. The V end was cut by 3 bases, the J end by 5 bases, with 10 bases between. CDR3 length equals 13 residues. Looked up from germline, CDR1 is MGHDK and CDR2 is SYGVNS.

In its sample, this clone was seen once. The chain carries TRBV19 and TRBJ2-1, with 13 nucleotides matching TRBD2. The germline gives CDR1 LNHDA, CDR2 SQIVND (reference sequence). V was clipped by 4 bases and J by 0 bases; unmatched bases: 6. CDR3 length equals 18 residues. The CDR3, as DNA: TGTGCCAGTAGTAGTGGGACTAGCGGGGTCAGCTCCTACAATGAGCAGTTCTTC. It codes for CASSSGTSGVSSYNEQFF. Complete variable domain (other parts from reference TRBV19 and TRBJ2-1): DGGITQSPKYLFRKEGQNVTLSCEQNLNHDAMYWYRQDPGQGLRLIYYSQIVNDFQKGDIAEGYSVSREKKESFPLTVTSAQKNPTAFYLCASSSGTSGVSSYNEQFFGPGTRLTVL.